This TCR beta chain was found in a study of identical twins. Healthy Caucasians made up all donors. Study-level results: A lower insertion count was a feature of abundant cord blood beta clonotypes, with no such feature in memory repertoires.

It was template switching that added a universal primer site, and there were unique molecular identifiers on the cDNA. TCRdb passed the 5' RACE reads through MiXCR, listing each CDR3 protein once. Of approximately 620,000 distinct CDR3 sequences in the sample, over 8.5% are singletons; the top ten hold roughly 0.9%. Germline lookup yields CDR1 SQVTM and CDR2 ANQGSEA. CDR3 size: 15 residues. Trimming cost V 4 bases and J 4 bases; bases outside gene matches: 11. This clonotype was recorded many times. As yet, its antigen is unknown. Another study also made use of these data, one on yellow fever vaccine responses in identical twins. From that paper: On the reported evidence, twins' vaccine T cell responses seemed partly convergent and partly personalized.

The chain is built from TRBV29-1 and TRBJ2-5; 8 nucleotides match TRBD2. This TCR was sampled from a woman aged 18-29 years in good health. The specimen sequenced was PBMCs. CDR3 nucleotides: TGCAGCGTTGTAGATAGCGGGGAAGAAGTAGAGACCCAGTACTTC. This sequence encodes CSVVDSGEEVETQYF.